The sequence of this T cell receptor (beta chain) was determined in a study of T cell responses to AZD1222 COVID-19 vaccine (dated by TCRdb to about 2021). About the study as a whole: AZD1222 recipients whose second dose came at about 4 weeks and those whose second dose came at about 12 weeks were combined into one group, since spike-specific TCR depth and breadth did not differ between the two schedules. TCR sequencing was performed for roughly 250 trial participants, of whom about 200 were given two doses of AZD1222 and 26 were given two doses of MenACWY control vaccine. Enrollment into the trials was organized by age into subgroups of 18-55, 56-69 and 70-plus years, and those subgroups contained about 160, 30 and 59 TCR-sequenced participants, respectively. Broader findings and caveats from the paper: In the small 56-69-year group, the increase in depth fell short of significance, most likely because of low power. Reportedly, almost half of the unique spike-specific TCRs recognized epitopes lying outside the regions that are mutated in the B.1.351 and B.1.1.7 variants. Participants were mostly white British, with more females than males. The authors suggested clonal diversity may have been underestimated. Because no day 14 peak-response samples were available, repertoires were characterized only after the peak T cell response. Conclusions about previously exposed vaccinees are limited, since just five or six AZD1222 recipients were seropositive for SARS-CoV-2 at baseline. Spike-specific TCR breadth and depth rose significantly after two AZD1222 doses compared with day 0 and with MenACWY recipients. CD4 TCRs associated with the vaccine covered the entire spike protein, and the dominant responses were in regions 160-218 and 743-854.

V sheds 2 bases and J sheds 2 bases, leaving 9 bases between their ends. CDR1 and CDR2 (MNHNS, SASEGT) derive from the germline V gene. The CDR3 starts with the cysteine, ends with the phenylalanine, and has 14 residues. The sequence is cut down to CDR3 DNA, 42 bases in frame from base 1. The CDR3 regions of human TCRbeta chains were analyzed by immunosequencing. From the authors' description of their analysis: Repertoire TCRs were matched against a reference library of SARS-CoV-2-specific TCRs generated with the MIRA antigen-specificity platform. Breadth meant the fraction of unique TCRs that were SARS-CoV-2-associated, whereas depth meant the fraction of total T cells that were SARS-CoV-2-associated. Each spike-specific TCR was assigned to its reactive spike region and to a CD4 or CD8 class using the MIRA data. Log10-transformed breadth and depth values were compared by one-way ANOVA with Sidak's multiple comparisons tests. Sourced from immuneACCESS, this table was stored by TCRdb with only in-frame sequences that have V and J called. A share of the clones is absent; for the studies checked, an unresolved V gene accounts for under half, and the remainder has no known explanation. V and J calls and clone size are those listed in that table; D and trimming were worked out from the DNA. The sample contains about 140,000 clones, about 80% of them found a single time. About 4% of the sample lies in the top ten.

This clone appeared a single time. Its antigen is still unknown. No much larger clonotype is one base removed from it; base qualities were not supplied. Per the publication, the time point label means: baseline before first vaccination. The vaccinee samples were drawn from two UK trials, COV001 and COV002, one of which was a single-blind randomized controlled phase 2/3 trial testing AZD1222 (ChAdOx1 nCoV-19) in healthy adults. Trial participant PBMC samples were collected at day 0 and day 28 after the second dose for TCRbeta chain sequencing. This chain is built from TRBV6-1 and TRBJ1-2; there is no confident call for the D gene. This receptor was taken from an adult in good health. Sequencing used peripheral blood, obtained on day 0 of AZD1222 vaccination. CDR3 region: CASSEQALNYGYTF. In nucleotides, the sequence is TGTGCCAGCAGTGAACAGGCATTGAACTATGGCTACACCTTC.